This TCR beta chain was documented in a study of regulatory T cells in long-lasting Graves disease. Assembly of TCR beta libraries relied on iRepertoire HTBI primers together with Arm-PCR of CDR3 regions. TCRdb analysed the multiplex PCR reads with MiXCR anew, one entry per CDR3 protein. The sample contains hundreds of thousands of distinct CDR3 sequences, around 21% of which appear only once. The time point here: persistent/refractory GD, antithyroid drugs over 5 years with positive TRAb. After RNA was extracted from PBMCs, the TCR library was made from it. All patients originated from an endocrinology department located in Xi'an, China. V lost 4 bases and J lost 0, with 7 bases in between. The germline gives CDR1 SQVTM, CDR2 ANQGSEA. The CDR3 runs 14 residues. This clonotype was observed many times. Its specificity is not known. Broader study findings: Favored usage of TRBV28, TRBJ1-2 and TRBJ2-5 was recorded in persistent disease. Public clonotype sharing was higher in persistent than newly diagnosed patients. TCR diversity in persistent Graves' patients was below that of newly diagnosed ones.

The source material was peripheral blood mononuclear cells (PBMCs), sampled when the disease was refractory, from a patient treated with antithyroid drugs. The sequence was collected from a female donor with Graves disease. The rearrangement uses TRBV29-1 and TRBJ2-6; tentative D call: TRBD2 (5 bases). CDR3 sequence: CSVAGSSGANVLTF. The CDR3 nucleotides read TGCAGCGTTGCGGGGAGCTCTGGGGCCAACGTCCTGACTTTC.